This T cell receptor beta chain stems from a study of technical replicates of blood from a handful of donors. Only in-frame clones appear in the TCRdb table, and some are missing; sequencing was by immunoSEQ multiplex PCR. Here the sample spans about 67,000 clones, less than 98% being singletons. V lost 6 bases and J lost 3; bases outside the gene matches: 7. Germline V gene sequence: CDR1 MNHEY, CDR2 SVGAGI. The length of the CDR3 is 15 residues. This sequence was found in a human donor in good health. The specimen sequenced was T cells isolated from PBMCs. The V call is TRBV6-5, the J call TRBJ1-5; 8 nucleotides line up with TRBD1. The CDR3 here is CASSTGTGLNQPQHF. In nucleotides, the CDR3 is TGTGCCAGCAGCACCGGGACAGGCCTCAATCAGCCCCAGCATTTT.